This TCR beta chain stems from a study of T cell repertoires in cytomegalovirus infection. Study-wide context: Shared public TCR beta signatures pointed to both CMV infection and a matching HLA type. Study-wide results and limits: Carriage of CMV together with the relevant HLA was identifiable through cumulative public TCR beta family frequency. Within the response measured ex vivo, HLA-C-restricted CMV-specific TCR beta clonotypes were dominant.

The CDR3 is made up of 14 amino acids. Germline V lookup: CDR1 SGHVS, CDR2 FQNEAQ. V was clipped by 4 bases and J by 8 bases, with 15 bases between them. This clonotype was counted many times. The antigen is unknown. TCRdb re-called the reads with MiXCR, one entry per CDR3 protein. The sample shows fewer than 400,000 distinct CDR3 sequences, roughly 18% of them seen only once. Sequenced input: PBMCs. The chain joins TRBV7-8 to TRBJ2-1, with D possibly called TRBD1 or TRBD2 (5 bases each). The origin of this receptor is a human donor in good health (CMV status not recorded). Some clones in this sample may be carry-over from other donors' samples. CDR3 sequence reads: CASSSGPAVDEQFF. For the CDR3, the DNA is TGTGCCAGCAGCTCGGGACCAGCGGTCGATGAGCAGTTCTTC.